One and the same sample provided the 14 T cell receptor beta chains below, sequenced in a study of early T cells in non-severe SARS-CoV-2 infection. MiXCR, run by TCRdb on the 5' RACE reads, gives a single entry per CDR3 protein. The data contain more than 35,000 distinct CDR3 sequences, around 4.6% of them singletons. Input material: whole blood. Source of these receptors: an adult who was a healthcare worker with PCR-confirmed SARS-CoV-2 infection or an uninfected control (not recorded which).

The J gene is TRBJ2-1, the V gene TRBV5-5, with TRBD1 matching over 7 bases. The CDR3 extends over 15 amino acids. The ends lost 7 bases at V and 5 bases at J; junction bases unmatched: 12. The germline CDR1 and CDR2 sequences are SGHKS and YYEKEE (reference sequence). The CDR3 loop is CASDTGTAADNEQFF. CDR3 in DNA: TGTGCCAGCGATACGGGGACAGCGGCAGACAATGAGCAGTTCTTC.

The sample holds many counts of this clonotype. The chain links TRBV12-3 or TRBV12-4 to TRBJ1-2, with TRBD1 as a possible D gene (6 bases). With 6 bases removed from V and 8 bases from J, the gap between germline ends came to 16 bases. The CDR3 is made up of 13 amino acids. The CDR3: CASRVLGARGYTF. CDR3 nucleotides: TGTGCCAGCAGAGTTTTGGGGGCGCGAGGCTACACCTTC.

The V call is TRBV5-6, the J call TRBJ2-2, with D perhaps matching TRBD2 (5 bases). V lost 2 bases and J 5 bases, leaving 16 bases between the germline ends. CDR3 size: 16 residues. Germline lookup yields CDR1 SGHDT and CDR2 YYEEEE. In nucleotides, the CDR3 is TGTGCCAGCAGCTTTTCAACTCCAACGGGGACCGGGGAGCTGTTTTTT. This encodes CASSFSTPTGTGELFF.

This clonotype came up many times. V and J are TRBV20-1 and TRBJ1-1; 10 nucleotides align to TRBD1. Losses at the gene ends were 6 bases for V and 4 bases for J; bases not matched to a gene: 11. The CDR3 totals 15 residues. CDR1 and CDR2 from the germline V gene are DFQATT and SNEGSKA (reference sequence). CDR3 in amino acids: CSATTVGQGSTEAFF. CDR3 sequence (DNA): TGCAGTGCCACCACAGTGGGACAGGGGAGCACTGAAGCTTTCTTT.

This chain links TRBV2 with TRBJ2-1, with D possibly TRBD2 on 5 matching bases. The CDR3 totals 18 residues. From germline, CDR1 is SNHLY and CDR2 FYNNEI. Trimming took 0 bases from V and 7 from J, leaving 22 bases between them. The DNA of the CDR3 is TGTGCCAGCAGTGAAGCGTCCACGGGGATGAGACGTGGGAATGAGCAGTTCTTC. This encodes CASSEASTGMRRGNEQFF. Variable domain in full (rest from reference TRBV2 and TRBJ2-1): EPEVTQTPSHQVTQMGQEVILRCVPISNHLYFYWYRQILGQKVEFLVSFYNNEISEKSEIFDDQFSVERPDGSNFTLKIRSTKLEDSAMYFCASSEASTGMRRGNEQFFGPGTRLTVL.

The table lists this clonotype with many counts. The CDR3 DNA reads TGTGCCAGCAGTGGTCAGGGGGAGAAAAACTATGGCTACACCTTC. Amino acid sequence: CASSGQGEKNYGYTF. The chain couples TRBV6-1 to TRBJ1-2; 7 bases are shared with TRBD1. In germline, CDR1 is MNHNS, CDR2 SASEGT. The junction had 7 bases not matched to a gene; V was cut back by 4 bases and J by 2 bases. This CDR3 has 15 amino acids.

This clonotype was picked up a small number of times. DNA for the CDR3: TGTGCCACCAGCAGAGATCCGACACCTCGCACCTTC. It codes for CATSRDPTPRTF. The chain links TRBV15 to TRBJ1-2; no firm D call. The V and J ends lost 0 bases and 13 bases respectively, with 12 bases between them. The germline V gene encodes CDR1 LNHNV and CDR2 YYDKDF (reference sequence). This CDR3 region has 12 residues.

This clonotype was recorded at least ten times. V usage is TRBV24-1 and J usage is TRBJ2-3; TRBD2 aligns across 8 bases. The length of the CDR3 is 14 residues. The germline gives CDR1 KGHDR, CDR2 SFDVKD. Trimming took 5 bases from V and 2 from J; bases not matched to a gene: 2. The CDR3 DNA follows: TGTGCCACCAGTGCAGCGGGGGACACAGATACGCAGTATTTT. It encodes CATSAAGDTDTQYF.

This clonotype has at least ten counts. The chain has TRBV15 and TRBJ2-1; D unresolved. Germline loops: CDR1 LNHNV, CDR2 YYDKDF (reference sequence). CDR3 length: 14 residues. The V gene lost 3 bases and the J gene lost 9 bases, with 15 bases spanning the gap. The CDR3, as DNA: TGTGCCACCAGCAGGGAACGAGTGGGCGCTGAGCAGTTCTTC. Its protein is CATSRERVGAEQFF.

Ten or more counts support this clonotype. The chain combines TRBV21-1 with TRBJ1-5; TRBD1, the D gene given by the table, was not confirmed from the DNA. TRBV21-1 is a pseudogene segment. CDR3 size: 15 residues. This chain's CDR3 is CASSSGTGGNQPQHF. CDR3 in DNA: TGTGCCAGCAGTTCTGGGACAGGGGGTAATCAGCCCCAGCATTTT.

This clonotype was counted ten times or more. This chain uses TRBV10-1 with TRBJ2-7; TRBD1 agrees at 11 bases. This CDR3 has 14 amino acids. The germline gives CDR1 WNHNN, CDR2 SYGVQD (reference sequence). After removal of 6 bases from V and 6 bases from J, the junction contained 7 bases not matched to a gene. The CDR3 DNA reads as TGCGCCAGCAGCTCCGGGACAGGGGGAAGCGAGCAGTACTTC. Amino acid sequence: CASSSGTGGSEQYF.

In its sample, this clonotype was seen a few times. V and J are TRBV25-1 and TRBJ2-7; D call uncertain. Trimming left V 6 bases short and J 3 bases short, with 9 bases between. In germline, CDR1 is MGHDK, CDR2 SYGVNS. The CDR3 has 12 amino acids. In nucleotides, the CDR3 is TGTGCCAGCAGGGATTTGGACTACGAGCAGTACTTC. Encoded protein: CASRDLDYEQYF.

This clonotype was seen at least ten times. The chain carries TRBV5-1 and TRBJ1-5; TRBD1 matches 9 bases. The germline V gene has CDR1 SGHRS and CDR2 YFSETQ. V was clipped by 4 bases and J by 7 bases; unmatched bases: 6. The CDR3 sequence is 14 residues long. CDR3 nucleotides: TGCGCCAGCAGCCCGACAGGGGGGGTACAGCCCCAGCATTTT. The encoded protein is CASSPTGGVQPQHF.

At least ten counts were recorded for this clonotype. The V gene is TRBV25-1, the J gene TRBJ1-6; D is uncertain. CDR3 length: 15 residues. V gave up 10 bases and J gave up 0 bases, with 13 bases separating them. Germline V CDR1 and CDR2: MGHDK, SYGVNS. Written as DNA, the CDR3 is TGTGCCACTACTGAGGGAGGCTCCTATAATTCACCCCTCCACTTT. This codes for CATTEGGSYNSPLHF.